The entry below describes one T cell receptor beta chain. Looked up from germline, CDR1 is LNHDA and CDR2 is SQIVND (reference sequence). V dropped 7 bases and J dropped 7; count of bases not matched to a gene: 6. This CDR3 is built from 13 residues. In the study's own analysis: How many nucleated cells were present was estimated from reference gene primer amplification. Profiling relied on immunoSEQ multiplex PCR, and the TCRdb table lists in-frame clones only, not all of them. That table supplies the V and J calls and clone size; D and trimming were determined from the DNA. Among hundreds of thousands of clones listed, approximately 90% were seen once. This record belongs to a study of blood T cell repertoires in COVID-19. On the study more broadly: Collection of acute and convalescent COVID-19 samples took place in the United States, Italy and Spain. Sources were T cells, B-cell-depleted T cells, or PBMCs; the material itself was cDNA or gDNA.

Sequenced: peripheral blood. The chain couples TRBV19 to TRBJ1-2; 10 bases match TRBD1. This clonotype originated in a man at least 80 years old with acute or convalescent COVID-19. Written as DNA, the CDR3 is TGTGCCAGTAATACCGGGACAGGGGCTGGCTACACCTTC. Its translation is CASNTGTGAGYTF.